This T cell receptor beta chain was recovered during a study of cytomegalovirus exposure and HLA in healthy donors. Germline CDR1 is GTSNPN and CDR2 is SVGIG (reference sequence). V was shortened by 3 bases and J by 3 bases, with 9 bases between the two germline ends. CDR3 length: 12 residues. Every donor was a healthy person donating bone marrow. The study, taken as a whole, reports: One variant, a missense change in DCLRE1C, was linked in a later analysis to TCR beta V- and J-gene trimming.

In regard to this clone: Its target is unknown.

Both 60 Vbeta primers and 13 Jbeta primers went into the PCR. In the original processing: An analysis performed later counted 60 million to 90 million unique TCR beta chains (around 9.9 million of them shared). Here immunoSEQ multiplex PCR was the method, and the copy in TCRdb shows in-frame clones only, minus some. The V and J calls and clone size were taken over from that table, and D and trimming were inferred from the DNA. The table lists over 50,000 clones, just under 85% of them singletons. The sample consisted of PBMCs. This clonotype originated in a middle-aged man in good health and CMV-seronegative. The chain couples TRBV30 to TRBJ2-7, with D possibly TRBD1 on 5 matching bases. The CDR3 here is CAWRGRDYEQYF. The DNA for the CDR3 is TGTGCCTGGAGAGGCAGGGACTACGAGCAGTACTTC.